The 3 T cell receptor beta chains reported below all come from one sample, sequenced in a study of blood T cell repertoires in COVID-19. This table comes from immunoSEQ multiplex PCR, and its TCRdb copy is limited to in-frame clones, with some not included. Here the sample spans 250,000 to 350,000 clones, under 90% being singletons. Material for sequencing was peripheral blood. Receptors originate from a woman aged 40 to 55 who had recovered from COVID-19.

This sequence joins TRBV6-6 and TRBJ1-5; 7 bases align to TRBD1. Germline lookup yields CDR1 MNHNY and CDR2 SVGAGI (reference sequence). Trimming took 5 bases from V and 5 from J; bases not matched to a gene: 0. The CDR3 runs 12 residues. CDR3 in amino acids: CASSTGDQPQHF. The CDR3 DNA reads TGTGCCAGCAGTACAGGGGATCAGCCCCAGCATTTT.

V is TRBV7-8 and J is TRBJ2-1, with TRBD1 identical over 10 bases. The CDR3 extends over 16 amino acids. Trimming cost V 5 bases and J 5 bases; bases outside gene matches: 9. Per the germline V gene, CDR1 is SGHVS and CDR2 is FQNEAQ. In DNA form, the CDR3 reads TGTGCCAGCAGCCAGTCCGGGACAGGGGTGAACAATGAGCAGTTCTTC. Translation: CASSQSGTGVNNEQFF.

This chain links TRBV2 with TRBJ2-1; 9 bases map to TRBD2. J lost 10 bases, V lost 6 bases, and 13 bases had no gene match. CDR1 SNHLY and CDR2 FYNNEI come from the germline V gene. The CDR3 loop spans 15 amino acids. CDR3 residues: CASRGGRASIEEQFF. Here the CDR3 DNA reads TGTGCCAGCAGGGGCGGGAGGGCGTCGATTGAGGAGCAGTTCTTC.